These 28 T cell receptor beta chains came from one sample sequenced in a study of graft-versus-host responses after intestinal transplantation. Sequencing used immunoSEQ multiplex PCR; TCRdb keeps in-frame clones, though not all of them. The table lists some 86,000 clones, 75% to 95% of them singletons. Their antigens are not known. Sequencing was performed on unstimulated CD8+ T cells sorted from spleen or lymph node cells, taken before intestinal transplant. These TCRs come from a human donor who received an intestinal transplant.

The rearrangement uses TRBV13 and TRBJ2-1; D is possibly TRBD2 (6 bases). The V gene lost 5 bases and the J gene lost 0 bases, with 17 bases spanning the gap. This CDR3 spans 17 amino acids. Per the germline V gene, CDR1 is PRHDT and CDR2 is FYEKMQ (reference sequence). The CDR3 protein is CASSPPLAGSSYNEQFF. As DNA, the CDR3 is TGTGCCAGCAGCCCCCCACTTGCGGGAAGCTCCTACAATGAGCAGTTCTTC.

The chain recombines TRBV5-4 with TRBJ2-7; 7 bases line up with TRBD1. This CDR3 comprises 13 residues. The junction had 4 bases not matched to a gene; V was cut back by 1 base and J by 6 bases. Germline lookup yields CDR1 SGHNT and CDR2 YYREEE (reference sequence). CDR3 in amino acids: CASSLRGGVEQYF. DNA for the CDR3: TGTGCCAGCAGCTTGAGAGGGGGCGTCGAGCAGTACTTC.

The rearrangement links TRBV14 to TRBJ2-7; 11 bases match TRBD1. Germline CDR1 reads SGHDN; CDR2 reads FVKESK. J lost 4 bases, V lost 4 bases, and 9 bases had no gene match. The CDR3 runs to 16 residues. The CDR3 nucleotides are TGTGCCAGCAGCCCCACGATCGGGACAGGGGGTTACGAGCAGTACTTC. Translated: CASSPTIGTGGYEQYF.

This chain uses TRBV13 with TRBJ1-4; no reliable D call. The CDR3 runs to 14 residues. The V and J ends lost 5 bases and 0 bases respectively, with 7 bases between them. Germline V gives CDR1 PRHDT, CDR2 FYEKMQ (reference sequence). The CDR3 DNA is TGTGCCAGCAGCGGACGGGCAACTAATGAAAAACTGTTTTTT. Translating it yields CASSGRATNEKLFF.

V and J are TRBV30 and TRBJ2-2; D unresolved. Germline V gene lookup returns CDR1 GTSNPN and CDR2 SVGIG (reference sequence). V lost 3 bases and J lost 9, with 29 bases in between. This CDR3 is 18 amino acids long. DNA of the CDR3: TGTGCCTGGAGCTTTCGATTAGTTGGTCGGAACTACCACTGGGAGCTGTTTTTT. Protein sequence: CAWSFRLVGRNYHWELFF.

V usage is TRBV27 and J usage is TRBJ2-7; 7 bases are a match to TRBD1. The CDR3 is 14 residues long. The germline V gene has CDR1 MNHEY and CDR2 SMNVEV (reference sequence). Trimming at V came to 5 bases and at J to 6 bases, leaving 10 bases not matched to a gene. CDR3 DNA: TGTGCCAGCAGTACCCGGGACAGCCCCATCGAGCAGTACTTC. It yields the protein CASSTRDSPIEQYF.

V gene TRBV19 combines with J gene TRBJ1-5; D is possibly TRBD1 (6 bases). In germline, CDR1 is LNHDA, CDR2 SQIVND (reference sequence). Trimming removed 6 bases from V and 4 bases from J, with 16 bases in between. The CDR3 contains 15 residues. The chain's CDR3 is CASRTNRDWNQPQHF. CDR3 in DNA: TGTGCCAGTAGAACGAACAGGGATTGGAATCAGCCCCAGCATTTT.

The V call is TRBV28, the J call TRBJ1-1; 9 nucleotides agree with TRBD1. The V gene's germline CDR1 is MDHEN and CDR2 SYDVKM. J gave up 5 bases and V 1 base, and 5 bases lay outside the gene matches. This CDR3 region has 15 residues. The CDR3: CASSLSGTGWTEAFF. In nucleotides, the CDR3 is TGTGCCAGCAGTTTATCCGGGACAGGGTGGACTGAAGCTTTCTTT.

The V gene is TRBV9, the J gene TRBJ2-1; D remains ambiguous. Germline V gene data show CDR1 as SGDLS and CDR2 as YYNGEE. The CDR3 has 14 amino acids. The V and J ends lost 0 bases and 8 bases respectively, with 12 bases between them. The CDR3, as DNA: TGTGCCAGCAGCGTAGATGACTCTTACGATGAGCAGTTCTTC. Its translation is CASSVDDSYDEQFF.

The chain links TRBV19 to TRBJ2-1; 8 bases map to TRBD2. The ends lost 2 bases at V and 4 bases at J; junction bases unmatched: 4. The CDR3 is 15 residues long. The germline V gene encodes CDR1 LNHDA and CDR2 SQIVND (reference sequence). The CDR3 nucleotides are TGTGCCAGTAGTATAAGAGCGGGGGATTACAATGAGCAGTTCTTC. Translated: CASSIRAGDYNEQFF.

The rearrangement uses TRBV5-1 and TRBJ1-5, with D unclear. The CDR3 contains 13 residues. Deletions cut 7 bases from V and 4 bases from J, with 12 bases between. Germline CDR1 and CDR2: SGHRS and YFSETQ. CDR3 sequence (DNA): TGCGCCAGCTCCTCCGGAGGGAATCAGCCCCAGCATTTT. Protein product: CASSSGGNQPQHF.

The rearrangement uses TRBV15 and TRBJ1-2; the D gene is possibly TRBD1 (6 bases). Germline values: CDR1 LNHNV, CDR2 YYDKDF (reference sequence). Trimming removed 1 base at V and 3 bases at J, with 18 bases between. The CDR3 contains 17 residues. CDR3 loop: CATSRALTGPLYYGYTF. The CDR3 DNA reads as TGTGCCACCAGCAGAGCCCTGACAGGCCCGCTATACTATGGCTACACCTTC.

This clone has only one observation. V usage is TRBV28 and J usage is TRBJ1-6, with a possible D match to TRBD1 (6 bases). This CDR3 region has 13 residues. The V end was cut by 1 base, the J end by 19 bases, with 17 bases between. Germline V gives CDR1 MDHEN, CDR2 SYDVKM. The CDR3 bases are TGTGCCAGCAGTTTATCTGGGCTAAGGGGGAAACACTTT. Translation gives CASSLSGLRGKHF.

This sequence joins TRBV29-1 and TRBJ2-3, with 7 bases aligning to TRBD2. Per the germline V gene, CDR1 is SQVTM and CDR2 is ANQGSEA. The CDR3 contains 16 residues. The J segment lost 2 bases and the V segment lost 0 bases, leaving 8 bases of the junction unmatched. CDR3 protein: CSVEDVEAGLTDTQYF. The CDR3 region has the DNA TGCAGCGTTGAAGATGTAGAAGCGGGGCTCACAGATACGCAGTATTTT.

The chain couples TRBV6-6 to TRBJ1-5, with D possibly TRBD1 on 6 matching bases. The CDR3 spans 13 residues. CDR1 MNHNY and CDR2 SVGAGI come from the germline V gene (reference sequence). Trimming took 8 bases from V and 3 from J, leaving 11 bases between them. The CDR3 protein is CASGDTTNQPQHF. The CDR3 region has the DNA TGTGCCAGCGGGGACACTACCAATCAGCCCCAGCATTTT.

V gene TRBV4-1 combines with J gene TRBJ2-1; no clear D gene. The germline gives CDR1 MGHRA, CDR2 YSYEKL. The CDR3 extends over 13 amino acids. Trimming removed 6 bases at V and 8 bases at J, with 14 bases between. The CDR3 region has the DNA TGCGCCAGCAGTCCTTCTTGGGTTGATGAGCAGTTCTTC. Protein: CASSPSWVDEQFF.

V usage is TRBV5-5 and J usage is TRBJ2-5, with D uncertain. Germline V lookup: CDR1 SGHKS, CDR2 YYEKEE (reference sequence). The CDR3 loop spans 12 amino acids. The V and J ends lost 3 bases and 4 bases respectively, with 7 bases between them. Written as DNA, the CDR3 is TGTGCCAGCAGCTGGGGTATAGAGACCCAGTACTTC. Its protein is CASSWGIETQYF.

The V call is TRBV30, the J call TRBJ2-3; D may match TRBD1 or TRBD2 (6 bases each). V was pared by 2 bases and J by 4 bases, with 10 bases between. This CDR3 is 13 amino acids long. Per germline, CDR1 GTSNPN and CDR2 SVGIG (reference sequence). The CDR3 bases are TGTGCCTGGAGTATGGGGGGCGCAGATACGCAGTATTTT. Its translation is CAWSMGGADTQYF.

The chain joins TRBV27 to TRBJ2-7, with TRBD2 identical over 7 bases. Germline V gives CDR1 MNHEY, CDR2 SMNVEV (reference sequence). This CDR3 is built from 13 residues. Trimming cost V 5 bases and J 3 bases; bases outside gene matches: 4. The CDR3 nucleotides read TGTGCCAGCAGTGGGGGGGTCCACTACGAGCAGTACTTC. Amino acid sequence: CASSGGVHYEQYF.

The chain combines TRBV7-6 with TRBJ2-7; D may be TRBD1 (5 bases). Germline V gene sequence: CDR1 SGHVS, CDR2 FNYEAQ. V shed 1 base and J shed 7 bases, with 14 bases lying between them. This CDR3 is 14 amino acids long. DNA of the CDR3: TGTGCCAGCAGCTTAGGACAGATGCTGGGGGAGCAGTACTTC. It translates to CASSLGQMLGEQYF.

The rearrangement joins TRBV6-5 to TRBJ2-7; TRBD1 matches 7 bases. Germline V gene data show CDR1 as MNHEY and CDR2 as SVGAGI. The CDR3 spans 13 residues. Unmatched junction bases numbered 3, after V lost 4 bases and J lost 3 bases. The CDR3: CASSLTGFYEQYF. Here the CDR3 DNA reads TGTGCCAGCAGTTTGACAGGGTTCTACGAGCAGTACTTC.

The chain recombines TRBV29-1 with TRBJ2-7; D could derive from TRBD1 or TRBD2 (5 bases each). The length of the CDR3 is 15 residues. V lost 3 bases to trimming and J lost 6 bases, with 21 bases between them. The germline gives CDR1 SQVTM, CDR2 ANQGSEA. DNA of the CDR3: TGCAGCGTTGACGCCGGGACCTTAAGTCCGTTCGAGCAGTACTTC. As protein: CSVDAGTLSPFEQYF.

This sequence joins TRBV6-5 and TRBJ2-5, with D possibly being TRBD1 or TRBD2 (5 bases each). The CDR3 contains 14 residues. In germline, CDR1 is MNHEY, CDR2 SVGAGI. Deletions cut 5 bases from V and 1 base from J, with 11 bases between. The CDR3 DNA sequence: TGTGCCAGCAGTCTCCATGGGGGCCAAGAGACCCAGTACTTC. This codes for CASSLHGGQETQYF.

The J gene is TRBJ2-1, the V gene TRBV14; no reliable D call. The CDR3 spans 11 residues. The V gene lost 1 base and the J gene lost 9 bases, with 4 bases spanning the gap. Germline values: CDR1 SGHDN, CDR2 FVKESK. The CDR3 DNA reads as TGTGCCAGCAGCCAAGGGGGTGAGCAGTTCTTC. This codes for CASSQGGEQFF.

The chain is built from TRBV18 and TRBJ1-6; TRBD1 is a possible D gene (5 bases). The CDR3 runs to 15 residues. Per germline, CDR1 KGHSH and CDR2 LQKENI. The V and J ends lost 3 bases and 6 bases respectively, with 12 bases between them. The CDR3 is CASSPGGQGNSPLHF. CDR3 sequence (DNA): TGTGCCAGCTCACCTGGCGGGCAGGGTAATTCACCCCTCCACTTT. Using reference TRBV18 and TRBJ1-6 for the parts outside the CDR3, the full variable domain is NAGVMQNPRHLVRRRGQEARLRCSPMKGHSHVYWYRQLPEEGLKFMVYLQKENIIDESGMPKERFSAEFPKEGPSILRIQQVVRGDSAAYFCASSPGGQGNSPLHFGNGTRLTVT.

The rearrangement joins TRBV5-3 to TRBJ1-2, with 8 bases matching TRBD1. TRBV5-3 is treated as an ORF (open reading frame) with a function not yet certain. The ends lost 4 bases at V and 8 bases at J; junction bases unmatched: 7. The CDR3 runs to 13 residues. The CDR3 loop reads CARSTGQGRGYTF. In DNA, the CDR3 is TGTGCCAGAAGCACCGGACAGGGAAGAGGCTACACCTTC.

This rearrangement joins TRBV11-2 to TRBJ2-7; D is ambiguous. The CDR3 contains 11 residues. Germline V gene lookup returns CDR1 SGHAT and CDR2 FQNNGV. Trimming left V 3 bases short and J 3 bases short, with 3 bases between. The chain's CDR3 is CASSLNYEQYF. In DNA form, the CDR3 reads TGTGCCAGCAGCTTGAACTACGAGCAGTACTTC.

The chain combines TRBV28 with TRBJ1-5, with D hard to call. Germline CDR1 reads MDHEN; CDR2 reads SYDVKM. Trimming took off 3 bases at V and 4 bases at J, with 10 bases between the two ends. The CDR3 contains 14 residues. CDR3 loop: CASSFRPTNQPQHF. Written as DNA, the CDR3 is TGTGCCAGCAGTTTTCGTCCGACTAATCAGCCCCAGCATTTT. The whole variable domain, remainder taken from reference TRBV28 and TRBJ1-5, is DVKVTQSSRYLVKRTGEKVFLECVQDMDHENMFWYRQDPGLGLRLIYFSYDVKMKEKGDIPEGYSVSREKKERFSLILESASTNQTSMYLCASSFRPTNQPQHFGDGTRLSIL.